The clone carrying this TCR beta chain was detected many times. Its target is not known. TCRbeta libraries were built with three rounds of nested PCR, modified from ARM-PCR. TCRdb fed the multiplex PCR reads into MiXCR, producing one record per CDR3 protein. The sample holds around 70,000 distinct CDR3 sequences, 50% to 60% seen once. RNA was extracted from bulk tissue without any cell sorting. The data originate from a study of tumor and adjacent non-tumor tissue in lung cancer. General observations from the study: Top 100 clones took a larger repertoire share in normal lung. Higher tumor TCR diversity was associated with shorter survival.

This sequence was found in a man in his fifties or sixties with non-small cell lung cancer. The source material was lung tumor tissue.

CDR3: CASCQRGVSTDTQYF. The CDR3 DNA is TGTGCCAGCTGCCAGCGGGGGGTATCCACAGATACGCAGTATTTT. The chain links TRBV6-6 to TRBJ2-3, with 9 bases aligning to TRBD2. Germline CDR1 MNHNY, CDR2 SVGAGI (reference sequence). CDR3 length: 15 residues. With V trimmed by 8 bases and J by 2 bases, 8 bases remained unmatched.